This TCR beta chain comes out of a study of T cells in Graves' hyperthyroidism and ophthalmopathy. General study findings and limits: Blood also held most thyroid clonotypes expanded beyond 0.001. Median prediction lead before ophthalmopathy onset was about 6.5 months with the model.

Patients were aged 18 to 65, had disease duration under 2 months, and had newly diagnosed hyperthyroidism. The PBMCs had their origin in around 10 ml of fresh peripheral blood. At least ten counts were recorded for this clonotype. The antigen is unknown. From germline, CDR1 is KGHDR and CDR2 SFDVKD. Trimming left V 4 bases short and J 5 bases short, with 16 bases between. This CDR3 has 15 amino acids. TCR beta CDR3 region amplification was performed from RNA transcripts. HTBI primers were used for first-round RT-PCR of the TCR CDR3. Each CDR3 protein gets one entry after TCRdb re-called the multiplex PCR reads with MiXCR. The sample records 250,000 to 300,000 distinct CDR3 sequences, approximately 13% being singletons.

The chain couples TRBV24-1 to TRBJ2-5; D may match TRBD1 or TRBD2 (5 bases each). Sample: blood. The TCR originated in a woman between 40 and 55 years old with Graves' hyperthyroidism. Here the CDR3 DNA reads TGTGCCACCAGTGAGTGGGGACGGAGAGGGGAGACCCAGTACTTC. This codes for CATSEWGRRGETQYF.